These 18 T cell receptor beta chains were sequenced from one sample in a study of radiotherapy plus CTLA-4 blockade in lung cancer. Data came from immunoSEQ multiplex PCR; TCRdb stores just in-frame clones and leaves some out. There are about 68,000 clones in the sample; approximately 79% occur only once, and 8.5% to 10% lies in the top ten. The source material was peripheral blood, sampled from a patient treated with radiotherapy plus ipilimumab. These receptor sequences come from a human donor with non-small cell lung cancer who had a complete response to radiotherapy plus ipilimumab.

The chain carries TRBV4-3 and TRBJ1-4; D perhaps matches TRBD1 (6 bases). The CDR3 spans 16 residues. Germline V lookup: CDR1 LGHNA, CDR2 YSLEER. V lost 4 bases and J lost 4, with 16 bases in between. This CDR3 is CASSLERGPGNEKLFF. CDR3 in DNA: TGCGCCAGCAGCCTCGAGCGGGGGCCGGGTAATGAAAAACTGTTTTTT.

In DNA form, the CDR3 reads TGCGCCAGCAGCCCGCGGACTAGCGGGTTCTACGAGCAGTACTTC. Its translation is CASSPRTSGFYEQYF. The chain has TRBV4-3 and TRBJ2-5; 11 positions match TRBD2. The J call could be wrong; TRBJ2-7 is a better fit for the DNA end. The CDR3 runs to 15 residues. The V gene's germline CDR1 is LGHNA and CDR2 YSLEER.

The J gene is TRBJ1-1, the V gene TRBV15, with no clear D. V gave up 0 bases and J gave up 6 bases, with 11 bases separating them. The germline V gene has CDR1 LNHNV and CDR2 YYDKDF (reference sequence). This CDR3 has 14 residues. Here the CDR3 DNA reads TGTGCCACCAGCAGAGATCGTGTGGTGGCTGAAGCTTTCTTT. It yields the protein CATSRDRVVAEAFF.

A few counts support this clone. The chain couples TRBV6-5 to TRBJ2-2; 7 bases map to TRBD1. In germline, CDR1 is MNHEY, CDR2 SVGAGI. CDR3 length: 15 residues. Trimming removed 10 bases from V and 0 bases from J; junction bases left unmatched: 8. The CDR3 nucleotides are TGTGCCACCCGCCGGGACAGACCGAACACCGGGGAGCTGTTTTTT. It translates to CATRRDRPNTGELFF.

This clone has just one count. The chain couples TRBV2 to TRBJ2-2; 7 positions match TRBD1. Germline assignment: CDR1 SNHLY and CDR2 FYNNEI. This CDR3 spans 13 amino acids. V was pared by 8 bases and J by 3 bases, with 3 bases of the junction left unmatched. CDR3 sequence: CASDDRDTGELFF. CDR3 DNA: TGTGCCAGCGATGACAGGGACACCGGGGAGCTGTTTTTT.

This clone was seen more than once but under ten times. The rearrangement uses TRBV18 and TRBJ2-7; 13 bases align to TRBD2. Per the germline V gene, CDR1 is KGHSH and CDR2 is LQKENI. The junction had 7 bases not matched to a gene; V was cut back by 6 bases and J by 5 bases. CDR3 length equals 15 residues. The CDR3: CASSPPGLAGNEQYV. The CDR3, as DNA: TGTGCCAGCTCTCCCCCGGGACTAGCGGGAAACGAGCAGTACGTC.

V gene TRBV29-1 combines with J gene TRBJ1-1; no firm D call. The CDR3 sequence is 12 residues long. Looked up from germline, CDR1 is SQVTM and CDR2 is ANQGSEA. V lost 7 bases and J lost 4, with 13 bases in between. CDR3 in amino acids: CSADPTATEAFF. The CDR3 coding sequence is TGCAGCGCGGACCCCACCGCCACTGAAGCTTTCTTT.

This clone has only one observation. The J gene is TRBJ2-1, the V gene TRBV7-2; 12 bases are shared with TRBD2. This CDR3 comprises 14 residues. V was pared by 1 base and J by 15 bases, with 7 bases of the junction left unmatched. The V gene's germline CDR1 is SGHTA and CDR2 FQGNSA. CDR3 residues: CASSLGLAGEIMFF. The CDR3 DNA sequence: TGTGCCAGCAGCTTAGGACTAGCGGGAGAGATTATGTTCTTC.

This clone has only a few counts. The rearrangement links TRBV5-1 to TRBJ2-1; 7 nucleotides align to TRBD1. This CDR3 is 14 amino acids long. The V gene's germline CDR1 is SGHRS and CDR2 YFSETQ. With V trimmed by 4 bases and J by 5 bases, 6 bases remained unmatched. DNA of the CDR3: TGCGCCAGCAGCATACTTGACAGGGACAATGAGCAGTTCTTC. This codes for CASSILDRDNEQFF.

The V gene is TRBV5-8, the J gene TRBJ2-1; 11 bases are shared with TRBD2. V lost 2 bases, J lost 8 bases, and 6 bases stayed unmatched. The germline V gene encodes CDR1 SGHTS and CDR2 YDEGEE. This CDR3 has 15 amino acids. For the CDR3, the DNA is TGTGCCAGCAGCTTCACTAGCGGGAGTTGGGATGAGCAGTTCTTC. Its translation: CASSFTSGSWDEQFF.

V and J are TRBV21-1 and TRBJ2-3; the DNA was not used to check the table's D call, TRBD2. TRBV21-1 is termed a pseudogene. The CDR3 spans 19 residues. The DNA for the CDR3 is TGTGCCAGCAGCGGGACAGGGGGCCTAGCGGGATTTGATCACGATACGCAGTATTTT. This sequence encodes CASSGTGGLAGFDHDTQYF.

The rearrangement links TRBV2 to TRBJ1-1; 10 nucleotides match TRBD1. J was trimmed by 0 bases and V by 8 bases; bases with no gene match: 0. CDR1 is SNHLY and CDR2 is FYNNEI in the germline V gene. This CDR3 comprises 13 residues. In DNA form, the CDR3 reads TGTGCCAGCGGACAGGGGGTGAACACTGAAGCTTTCTTT. The encoded protein is CASGQGVNTEAFF.

The CDR3 coding sequence is TGTGCCAGCAGCTATAACTGGGAAGATGTGGTCTACACCTTC. Translated, it gives CASSYNWEDVVYTF. V gene TRBV11-2 combines with J gene TRBJ1-2; no clear D. The CDR3 is 14 amino acids. Germline V CDR1 and CDR2: SGHAT, FQNNGV. The ends were cut back, 4 bases at V and 10 bases at J, with 19 bases in the middle. Drawing the rest from reference TRBV11-2 and TRBJ1-2, the complete variable domain is EAGVAQSPRYKIIEKRQSVAFWCNPISGHATLYWYQQILGQGPKLLIQFQNNGVVDDSQLPKDRFSAERLKGVDSTLKIQPAKLEDSAVYLCASSYNWEDVVYTFGSGTRLTVV.

The CDR3 DNA reads as TGTGCCAGCAGCAAAGCGCTAACAGGCGATAGCTCTGGGGCCAACGTCCTGACTTTC. Protein: CASSKALTGDSSGANVLTF. The rearrangement links TRBV21-1 to TRBJ2-6; the table's D gene call, TRBD1, was not cross checked with the DNA. TRBV21-1 is annotated as a pseudogene. CDR3 size: 19 residues.

CDR3 loop: CASSPYSITDTQYF. CDR3 nucleotides: TGTGCCAGCAGCCCCTACTCCATCACAGATACGCAGTATTTT. V and J are TRBV11-3 and TRBJ2-3; the D is unclear. From germline, CDR1 is SGHNT and CDR2 YENEEA. Between the trimmed V and J ends, which lost 5 bases and 2 bases, there was a span of 11 bases. This CDR3 region has 14 residues.

The CDR3 sequence is CASTTSSDRGNEQFF. The DNA of the CDR3 is TGTGCCAGCACTACTTCTAGCGACAGGGGCAATGAGCAGTTCTTC. The chain carries TRBV7-6 and TRBJ2-1, with TRBD1 matching over 8 bases. The CDR3 loop spans 15 amino acids. The germline V gene has CDR1 SGHVS and CDR2 FNYEAQ. The V segment lost 7 bases and the J segment 6 bases; nucleotides outside the gene matches: 11.

This chain connects TRBV7-6 to TRBJ1-2; D may be TRBD1 (5 bases). CDR3 length: 17 amino acids. The V end was cut by 2 bases, the J end by 4 bases, with 20 bases between. Germline CDR1 is SGHVS and CDR2 is FNYEAQ. The CDR3 here is CASSLYVEGRSSYGYTF. CDR3 DNA sequence: TGTGCCAGCAGCTTATATGTGGAGGGGAGGTCGAGCTATGGCTACACCTTC.

J is TRBJ2-1 and V is TRBV29-1; 12 nucleotides align to TRBD1. This CDR3 has 13 amino acids. Trimming took 7 bases from V and 8 from J; bases not matched to a gene: 6. Germline V CDR1 and CDR2: SQVTM, ANQGSEA. CDR3 in DNA: TGCAGCGCCAGGGACAGGGGGCTTTATGAGCAGTTCTTC. It codes for CSARDRGLYEQFF.